These T cell receptor beta chains were read from a single sample in a study of blood T cell repertoires in COVID-19. Sequenced by immunoSEQ multiplex PCR; TCRdb stores in-frame clones only, minus some. In the table there are around 400,000 clones, roughly 86% of which are singletons. Sequencing was performed on peripheral blood. Source of these receptors: a woman aged 55-70 years with COVID-19, enrolled during active disease. CDR3s include the opening cysteine and the closing phenylalanine or tryptophan. D genes are given only for firm matches. The listing skips clone size in some rows; elsewhere it reads once, few, many or a size class.

>TRBD2|15|NA|TRBJ2-7|TRBV18
TGTGCCAGCTCCCCCCGGACGGGGGGGGCCTACGAGCAGTACTTC
CASSPRTGGAYEQYF
>NA|14|medium-sized|TRBJ1-3|TRBV7-9
TGTGCCAGCAGCACCCCAGGGACTGGAAACACCATATATTTT
CASSTPGTGNTIYF
>TRBD2|15|NA|TRBJ2-7|TRBV3-1/TRBV3-2
TGTGCCAGCAGCCCGGGCTGGACTAGCGGCTACGAGCAGTACTTC
CASSPGWTSGYEQYF
>NA|15|NA|TRBJ2-3|TRBV3-1/TRBV3-2
TGTGCCAGCAGCCACCCATGGTTGGGGCCAGATACGCAGTATTTT
CASSHPWLGPDTQYF
>NA|12|NA|TRBJ2-7|TRBV11-2
TGTGCCAGCAGGGGTCAGGTCTACGAGCAGTACTTC
CASRGQVYEQYF
>TRBD1|19|NA|TRBJ2-1|TRBV6-2/TRBV6-3
TGTGCCAGCAGTTACCAGTTTGACAGGGGGCTCATCTCCTACAATGAGCAGTTCTTC
CASSYQFDRGLISYNEQFF
>NA|14|NA|TRBJ1-4|TRBV2
TGTGCCAGCAGTCCCGGGAGGGGTAATGAAAAACTGTTTTTT
CASSPGRGNEKLFF
>NA|13|NA|TRBJ2-7|TRBV11-2
TGTGCCAGCAGCTTAGGACAGGACTACGAGCAGTACTTC
CASSLGQDYEQYF
>NA|13|once|TRBJ2-7|TRBV7-3
TGTGCCAGCAGCTTAAACAGGGTCAGCGAGCAGTACTTC
CASSLNRVSEQYF
>NA|16|NA|TRBJ1-6|TRBV5-1
TGCGCCAGCAGCTTGAGGCGGGGAGATTATAATTCACCCCTCCACTTT
CASSLRRGDYNSPLHF
>TRBD1|15|NA|TRBJ2-1|TRBV9
TGTGCCAGCAGCGTCCACCGGGACAGGGTTAATGAGCAGTTCTTC
CASSVHRDRVNEQFF
>NA|14|NA|TRBJ2-3|TRBV2
TGTGCCAGCAGTACCCGGTCCAGCACAGATACGCAGTATTTT
CASSTRSSTDTQYF
>NA|14|NA|TRBJ1-1|TRBV11-2
TGTGCCAGCAGCTTAGATGGGGGCAACACTGAAGCTTTCTTT
CASSLDGGNTEAFF
>TRBD2|14|NA|TRBJ2-1|TRBV5-4
TGTGCCAGCAAAACTGGGGGGGGTGTTAATGAGCAGTTCTTC
CASKTGGGVNEQFF
>NA|16|NA|TRBJ2-1|TRBV27
TGTGCCAGCAGTTTAATGGGGGCCGTATCCTACAATGAGCAGTTCTTC
CASSLMGAVSYNEQFF
>NA|15|once|TRBJ1-1|TRBV10-2
TGCGCCAGCAGTGACTCACGCAGGGCTGAAACTGAAGCTTTCTTT
CASSDSRRAETEAFF
>TRBD1|15|few|TRBJ1-4|TRBV2
TGTGCCAGCAGCGATTTCGACAGGGGGCGAGAAAAACTGTTTTTT
CASSDFDRGREKLFF
>TRBD1|12|NA|TRBJ1-2|TRBV5-4
TGTGCCAGCAGCCCACAGGGGGCTGGCTACACCTTC
CASSPQGAGYTF
>NA|17|NA|TRBJ1-3|TRBV5-1
TGCGCCAGCAGCCAAGGAAACACAGGCGTCTCTGGAAACACCATATATTTT
CASSQGNTGVSGNTIYF
>NA|14|few|TRBJ1-5|TRBV19
TGTGCCAGTAGTACCACCTATAGCAATCAGCCCCAGCATTTT
CASSTTYSNQPQHF
>NA|15|NA|TRBJ2-3|TRBV28
TGTGCCAGCAGCCGTAGTTTAGACAGGACAGATACGCAGTATTTT
CASSRSLDRTDTQYF
>NA|15|NA|TRBJ2-7|TRBV5-1
TGCGCCAGCAGCTTGGCCGCAGGGGACGCCTACGAGCAGTACTTC
CASSLAAGDAYEQYF
>TRBD1|14|once|TRBJ2-5|TRBV7-3
TGTGCCAGCAGCTTAACGGGGACAGTAAAGACCCAGTACTTC
CASSLTGTVKTQYF
>NA|14|NA|TRBJ1-1|TRBV4-1
TGCGCCAGCCGACCGGGGAGACGGGACACTGAAGCTTTCTTT
CASRPGRRDTEAFF
>TRBD1|13|NA|TRBJ1-1|TRBV19
TGTGCCAGTAGTATCCGACAGGGGGAAGAGGCTTTCTTT
CASSIRQGEEAFF
>TRBD1|13|few|TRBJ2-7|TRBV7-9
TGTGCCAGCAGCTCAAGGGACAGCTACGAGCAGTACTTC
CASSSRDSYEQYF
>TRBD1|14|once|TRBJ2-7|TRBV3-1/TRBV3-2
TGTGCCAGCAGCCAAGAAGGCAGGGGGCTCGAGCAGTACTTC
CASSQEGRGLEQYF
>NA|15|NA|TRBJ2-7|TRBV6-5
TGTGCCAGCAGTTCCTCTTCCGGGGGGCGGTACGAGCAGTACTTC
CASSSSSGGRYEQYF
>NA|20|NA|TRBJ2-5|TRBV29-1
TGCAGCGTTGAAGACCATTCAGAGCTCAACAGGGGGGGCAGCCAAGAGACCCAGTACTTC
CSVEDHSELNRGGSQETQYF
>NA|15|NA|TRBJ1-5|TRBV15
TGTGCCACCAGCAGAGGAGGACTGGGCAATCAGCCCCAGCATTTT
CATSRGGLGNQPQHF
>NA|15|once|TRBJ1-1|TRBV6-6
TGTGCCAGCAGTTTCCTCGAGGGGGGGGCGACTGAAGCTTTCTTT
CASSFLEGGATEAFF
>TRBD1|16|NA|TRBJ1-1|TRBV7-9
TGTGCCAGCACAGGGACAGCCCCGTTGATGAACACTGAAGCTTTCTTT
CASTGTAPLMNTEAFF
>NA|16|few|TRBJ1-4|TRBV5-8
TGTGCCAGCAGCTTGGGGAGGGGAACAACTAATGAAAAACTGTTTTTT
CASSLGRGTTNEKLFF
>NA|14|NA|TRBJ1-1|TRBV4-1
TGCGCCAGCAGCCAACAGACAGGATACGGTGAAGCTTTCTTT
CASSQQTGYGEAFF
>TRBD2|16|NA|TRBJ2-5|TRBV9
TGTGCCAGCAGCTCTCGCGGGGGGGCCAGGGTAGAGACCCAGTACTTC
CASSSRGGARVETQYF
>TRBD2|17|few|TRBJ2-5|TRBV19
TGTGCCAGTAGTATCCAATCCGGCGGGGGGGTGGAAGAGACCCAGTACTTC
CASSIQSGGGVEETQYF
>TRBD1|17|NA|TRBJ1-1|TRBV6-4
TGTGCCAGCAGTGACTCCCGGACAGGGAATTTAAGAACTGAAGCTTTCTTT
CASSDSRTGNLRTEAFF
>NA|14|few|TRBJ1-1|TRBV9
TGTGCCAGCAGCGTAGGGCTAGCGAACACTGAAGCTTTCTTT
CASSVGLANTEAFF
>NA|17|NA|TRBJ2-2|TRBV2
TGTGCCAGCAGAGATTTAGTGGACTCAAAGAACACCGGGGAGCTGTTTTTT
CASRDLVDSKNTGELFF
>TRBD1|16|NA|TRBJ1-1|TRBV6-5
TGTGCCAGCAGTTACTTTTGGACAGGGGATTTCCGGGAAGCTTTCTTT
CASSYFWTGDFREAFF
>TRBD1|16|NA|TRBJ1-1|TRBV3-1/TRBV3-2
TGTGCCAGCAGCCTATCATACAGGGGGCGCGGCCCTGAAGCTTTCTTT
CASSLSYRGRGPEAFF
>TRBD2|13|few|TRBJ2-3|TRBV5-5
TGTGCCAGCGGGAGGGCTAGCACAGATACGCAGTATTTT
CASGRASTDTQYF
>NA|12|NA|TRBJ2-3|TRBV13
TGTGCCAGCAGCTTACGGACAGATACGCAGTATTTT
CASSLRTDTQYF
>NA|14|NA|TRBJ1-2|TRBV4-1
TGCGCCAGCAGCCAAGAGGTAGGGGGCTATGGCTACACCTTC
CASSQEVGGYGYTF
>TRBD1|16|NA|TRBJ1-2|TRBV5-1
TGCGCCAGCAGCTTGGACCGAACAGGGGGAAGCTATGGCTACACCTTC
CASSLDRTGGSYGYTF
>TRBD1|14|NA|TRBJ1-2|TRBV2
TGTGCCAGCAGTCAGGGACAGGGAGGCTATGGCTACACCTTC
CASSQGQGGYGYTF
>NA|13|NA|TRBJ2-3|TRBV6-5
TGTGCCAGCAGTTACGGTCGGGCAGATACGCAGTATTTT
CASSYGRADTQYF
>NA|14|few|TRBJ1-6|TRBV6-5
TGTGCCACTTCCCCAACAGGGATTAATTCACCCCTCCACTTT
CATSPTGINSPLHF
>NA|14|NA|TRBJ1-1|TRBV6-5
TGTGCCAGCAGTTACGGGCAGATGATAGGTGAAGCTTTCTTT
CASSYGQMIGEAFF
>NA|15|NA|TRBJ1-1|TRBV7-9
TGTGCCAGCAGCTTGGGGCAGGGTATAGGCACTGAAGCTTTCTTT
CASSLGQGIGTEAFF
>NA|15|NA|TRBJ1-2|TRBV11-2
TGTGCCAGCAGCTTAGATTTGGCGTGGGGGCGAGGCTACACCTTC
CASSLDLAWGRGYTF